The following is a TCR beta chain sequence with its context. This sample was taken from a study of control samples from healthy donors and cancer patients. CDR1 is SNHLY and CDR2 is FYNNEI in the germline V gene. The length of the CDR3 is 13 residues. Trimming cost V 5 bases and J 0 bases, with 7 bases left between them. Sequencing was performed with immunoSEQ multiplex PCR; in TCRdb, only in-frame clones are kept and a portion is missing. The profile shows more than 10,000 clones, about 92% of them singletons. Source material: PBMCs. The J gene is TRBJ1-1, the V gene TRBV2; D is uncertain. The sequence was collected from a man of 80 years or more with lung cancer. For the CDR3, the DNA is TGTGCCAGCAGTTACGACTTGAACACTGAAGCTTTCTTT. It is translated as CASSYDLNTEAFF. Combining the CDR3 with reference TRBV2 and TRBJ1-1 gives the whole variable domain EPEVTQTPSHQVTQMGQEVILRCVPISNHLYFYWYRQILGQKVEFLVSFYNNEISEKSEIFDDQFSVERPDGSNFTLKIRSTKLEDSAMYFCASSYDLNTEAFFGQGTRLTVV.